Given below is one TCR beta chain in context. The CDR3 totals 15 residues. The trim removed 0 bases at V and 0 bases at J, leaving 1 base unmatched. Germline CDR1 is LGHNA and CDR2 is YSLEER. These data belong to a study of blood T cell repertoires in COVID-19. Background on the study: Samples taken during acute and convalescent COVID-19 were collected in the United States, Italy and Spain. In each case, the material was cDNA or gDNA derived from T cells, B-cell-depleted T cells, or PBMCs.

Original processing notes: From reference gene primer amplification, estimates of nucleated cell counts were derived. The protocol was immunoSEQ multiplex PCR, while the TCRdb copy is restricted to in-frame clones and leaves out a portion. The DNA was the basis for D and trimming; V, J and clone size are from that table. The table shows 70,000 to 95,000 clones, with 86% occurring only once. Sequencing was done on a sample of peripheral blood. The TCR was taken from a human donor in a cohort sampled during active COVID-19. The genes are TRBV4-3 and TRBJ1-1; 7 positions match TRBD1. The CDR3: CASSQETGLNTEAFF. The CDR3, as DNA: TGCGCCAGCAGCCAAGAGACAGGGTTGAACACTGAAGCTTTCTTT.